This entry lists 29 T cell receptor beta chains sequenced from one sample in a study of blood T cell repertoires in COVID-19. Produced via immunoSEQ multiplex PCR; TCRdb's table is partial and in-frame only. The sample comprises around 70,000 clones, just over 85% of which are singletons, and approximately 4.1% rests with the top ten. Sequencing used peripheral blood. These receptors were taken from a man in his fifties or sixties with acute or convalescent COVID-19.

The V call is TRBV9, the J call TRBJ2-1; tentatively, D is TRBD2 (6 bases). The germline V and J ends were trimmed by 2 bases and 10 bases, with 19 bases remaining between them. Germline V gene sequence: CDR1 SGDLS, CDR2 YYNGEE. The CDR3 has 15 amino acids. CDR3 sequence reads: CASSVWGTPADEQFF. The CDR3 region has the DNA TGTGCCAGCAGCGTGTGGGGGACTCCGGCGGACGAGCAGTTCTTC.

The CDR3 bases are TGTGCCAGCTCACCGACAGGGAGCTCCTACAATGAGCAGTTCTTC. This sequence encodes CASSPTGSSYNEQFF. This chain connects TRBV18 to TRBJ2-1; 7 bases match TRBD1. With 3 bases clipped from V and 0 bases from J, the junction kept 2 bases outside the gene matches. This CDR3 is 15 amino acids long. Germline V gene data show CDR1 as KGHSH and CDR2 as LQKENI.

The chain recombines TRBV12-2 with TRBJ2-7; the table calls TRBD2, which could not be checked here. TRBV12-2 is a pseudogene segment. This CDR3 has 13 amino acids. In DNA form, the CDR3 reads TGTGCAAGTCGCTTAGTAGACCCGAGGGAGCAGTACTTC. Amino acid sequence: CASRLVDPREQYF.

The DNA for the CDR3 is TGTGCCAGCAGGGACCAGGGCGCGGATGGCTACACCTTC. It translates to CASRDQGADGYTF. V usage is TRBV2 and J usage is TRBJ1-2, with D perhaps matching TRBD1 (5 bases). CDR3 length: 13 residues. The germline gives CDR1 SNHLY, CDR2 FYNNEI. Trimming took 6 bases from V and 6 from J, leaving 14 bases between them.

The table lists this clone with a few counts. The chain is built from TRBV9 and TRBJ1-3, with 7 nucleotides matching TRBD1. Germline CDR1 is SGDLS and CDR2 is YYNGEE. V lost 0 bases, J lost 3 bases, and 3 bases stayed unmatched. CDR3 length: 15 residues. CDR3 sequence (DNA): TGTGCCAGCAGCGTAGGTCAGGGGGATGGAAACACCATATATTTT. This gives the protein CASSVGQGDGNTIYF. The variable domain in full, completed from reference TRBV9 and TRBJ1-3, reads DSGVTQTPKHLITATGQRVTLRCSPRSGDLSVYWYQQSLDQGLQFLIQYYNGEERAKGNILERFSAQQFPDLHSELNLSSLELGDSALYFCASSVGQGDGNTIYFGEGSWLTVV.

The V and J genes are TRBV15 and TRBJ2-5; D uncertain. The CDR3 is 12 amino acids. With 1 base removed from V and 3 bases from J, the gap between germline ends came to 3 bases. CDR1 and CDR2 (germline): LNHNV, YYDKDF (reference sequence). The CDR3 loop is CATSRAEETQYF. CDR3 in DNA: TGTGCCACCAGCAGAGCCGAAGAGACCCAGTACTTC.

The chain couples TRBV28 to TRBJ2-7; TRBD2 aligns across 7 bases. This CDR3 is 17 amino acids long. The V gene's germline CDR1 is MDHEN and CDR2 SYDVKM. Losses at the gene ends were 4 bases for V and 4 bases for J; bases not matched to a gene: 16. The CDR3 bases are TGTGCCAGCAGTTCGACTGGCTACTGGGGCGGGAGTTACGAGCAGTACTTC. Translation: CASSSTGYWGGSYEQYF. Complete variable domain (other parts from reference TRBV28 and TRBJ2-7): DVKVTQSSRYLVKRTGEKVFLECVQDMDHENMFWYRQDPGLGLRLIYFSYDVKMKEKGDIPEGYSVSREKKERFSLILESASTNQTSMYLCASSSTGYWGGSYEQYFGPGTRLTVT.

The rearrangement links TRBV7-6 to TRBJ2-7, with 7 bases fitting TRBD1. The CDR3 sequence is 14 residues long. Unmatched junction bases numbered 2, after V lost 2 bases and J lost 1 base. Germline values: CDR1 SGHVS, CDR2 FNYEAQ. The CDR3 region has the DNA TGTGCCAGCAGCTTAACAGGGGAATCCTACGAGCAGTACTTC. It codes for CASSLTGESYEQYF.

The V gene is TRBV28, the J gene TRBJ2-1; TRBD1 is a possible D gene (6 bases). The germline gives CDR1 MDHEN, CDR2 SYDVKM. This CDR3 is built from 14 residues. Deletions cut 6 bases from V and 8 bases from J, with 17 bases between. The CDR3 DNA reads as TGTGCCAGCAGACCAAGAACAGGGATCTATGAGCAGTTCTTC. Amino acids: CASRPRTGIYEQFF.

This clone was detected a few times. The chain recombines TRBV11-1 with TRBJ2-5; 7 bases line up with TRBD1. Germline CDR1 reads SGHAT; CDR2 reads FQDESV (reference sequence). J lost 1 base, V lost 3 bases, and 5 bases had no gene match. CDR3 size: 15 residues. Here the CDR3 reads CASSFARTGQETQYF. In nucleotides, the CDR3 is TGTGCCAGCAGCTTTGCCCGGACAGGCCAAGAGACCCAGTACTTC.

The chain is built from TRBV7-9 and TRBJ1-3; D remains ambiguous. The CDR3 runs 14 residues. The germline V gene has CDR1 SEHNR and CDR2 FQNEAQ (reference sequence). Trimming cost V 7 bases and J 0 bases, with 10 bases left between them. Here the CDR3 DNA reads TGTGCCAGCATCCCCGCAGGCTCTGGAAACACCATATATTTT. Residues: CASIPAGSGNTIYF.

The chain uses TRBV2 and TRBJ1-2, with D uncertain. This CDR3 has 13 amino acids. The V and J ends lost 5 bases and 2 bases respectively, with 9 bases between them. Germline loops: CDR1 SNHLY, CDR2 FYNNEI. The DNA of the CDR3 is TGTGCCAGCAGTCAGACTAACAACTATGGCTACACCTTC. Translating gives CASSQTNNYGYTF.

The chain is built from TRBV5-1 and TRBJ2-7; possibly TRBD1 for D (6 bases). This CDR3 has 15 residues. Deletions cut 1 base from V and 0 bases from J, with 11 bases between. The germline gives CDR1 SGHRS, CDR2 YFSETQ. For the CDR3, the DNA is TGCGCCAGCAGCTTGATTCAGGGGAGCTCCTACGAGCAGTACTTC. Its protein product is CASSLIQGSSYEQYF.

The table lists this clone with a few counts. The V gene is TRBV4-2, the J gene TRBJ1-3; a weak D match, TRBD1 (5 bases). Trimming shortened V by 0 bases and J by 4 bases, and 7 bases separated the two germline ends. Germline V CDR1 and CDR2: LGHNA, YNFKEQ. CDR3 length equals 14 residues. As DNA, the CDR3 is TGTGCCAGCAGCCAAGAAACAGGAGGAAACACCATATATTTT. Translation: CASSQETGGNTIYF.

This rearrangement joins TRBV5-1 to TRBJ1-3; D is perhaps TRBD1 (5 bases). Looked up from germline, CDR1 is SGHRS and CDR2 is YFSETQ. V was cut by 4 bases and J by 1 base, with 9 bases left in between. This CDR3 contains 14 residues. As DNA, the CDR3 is TGCGCCAGCAGCCCGGGGACTTCTGGAAACACCATATATTTT. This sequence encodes CASSPGTSGNTIYF.

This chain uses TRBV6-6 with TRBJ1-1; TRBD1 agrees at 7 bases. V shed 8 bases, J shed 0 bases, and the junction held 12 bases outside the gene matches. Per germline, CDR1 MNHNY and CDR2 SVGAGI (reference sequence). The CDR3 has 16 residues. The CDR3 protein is CASGPAMTGLNTEAFF. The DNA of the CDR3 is TGTGCCAGCGGCCCGGCTATGACAGGGTTGAACACTGAAGCTTTCTTT.

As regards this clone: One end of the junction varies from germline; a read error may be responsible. The CDR3 protein is CASSPDSSGNTIYF. The CDR3 coding sequence is TGTGCTAGCAGCCCCGACAGCTCTGGAAACACCATATATTTT. V usage is TRBV7-7 and J usage is TRBJ1-3; a weak D match, TRBD1 (5 bases). Germline lookup yields CDR1 SSHAT and CDR2 FNYEAQ (reference sequence). This CDR3 comprises 14 residues. The full variable domain, completed using reference TRBV7-7 and TRBJ1-3, is GAGVSQSPRYKVTKRGQDVTLRCDPISSHATLYWYQQALGQGPEFLTYFNYEAQPDKSGLPSDRFSAERPEGSISTLTIQRTEQRDSAMYRCASSPDSSGNTIYFGEGSWLTVV.

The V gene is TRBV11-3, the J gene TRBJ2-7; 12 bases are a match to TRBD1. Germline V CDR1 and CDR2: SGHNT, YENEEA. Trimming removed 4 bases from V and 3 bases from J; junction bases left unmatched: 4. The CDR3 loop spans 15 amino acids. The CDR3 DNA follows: TGTGCCAGCAGCTCCCGGGACAGGGGGCACTACGAGCAGTACTTC. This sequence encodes CASSSRDRGHYEQYF.

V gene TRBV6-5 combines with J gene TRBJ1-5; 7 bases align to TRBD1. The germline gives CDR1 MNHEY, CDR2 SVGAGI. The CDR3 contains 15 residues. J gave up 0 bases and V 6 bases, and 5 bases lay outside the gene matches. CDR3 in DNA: TGTGCCAGCAGCCCAGGGGGGTATAGCAATCAGCCCCAGCATTTT. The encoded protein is CASSPGGYSNQPQHF.

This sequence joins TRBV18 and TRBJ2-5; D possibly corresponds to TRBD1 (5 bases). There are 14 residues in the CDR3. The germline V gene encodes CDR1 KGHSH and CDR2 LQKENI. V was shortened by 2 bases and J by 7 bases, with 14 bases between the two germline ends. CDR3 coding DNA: TGTGCCAGCTCACCATCGGCCTCCCAGGGGACCCAGTACTTC. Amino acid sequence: CASSPSASQGTQYF.

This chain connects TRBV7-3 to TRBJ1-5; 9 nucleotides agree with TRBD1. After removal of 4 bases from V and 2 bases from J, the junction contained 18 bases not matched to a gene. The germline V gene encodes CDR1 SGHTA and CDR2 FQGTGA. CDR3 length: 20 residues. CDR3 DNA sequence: TGTGCCAGCAGCTCGCCGGGACAGGGTCTCCCCCGCCTGCGCAATCAGCCCCAGCATTTT. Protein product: CASSSPGQGLPRLRNQPQHF.

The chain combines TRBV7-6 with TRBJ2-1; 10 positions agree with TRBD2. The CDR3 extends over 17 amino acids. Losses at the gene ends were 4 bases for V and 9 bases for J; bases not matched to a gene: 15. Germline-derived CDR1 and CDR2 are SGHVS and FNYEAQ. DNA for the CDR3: TGTGCCAGCAGCTGGATTAGCGGGAGGTGGGGGGGAATTGAGCAGTTCTTC. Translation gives CASSWISGRWGGIEQFF.

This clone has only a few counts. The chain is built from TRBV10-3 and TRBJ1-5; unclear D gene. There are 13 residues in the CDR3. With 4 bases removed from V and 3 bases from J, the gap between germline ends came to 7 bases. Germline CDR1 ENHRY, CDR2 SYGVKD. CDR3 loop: CAISGTDNQPQHF. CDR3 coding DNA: TGTGCCATCAGTGGAACAGACAATCAGCCCCAGCATTTT.

The CDR3 is CASSQTQLANYGYTF. CDR3 coding DNA: TGTGCCAGCAGCCAGACACAGCTCGCAAACTATGGCTACACCTTC. The chain uses TRBV3-1 (or the pseudogene TRBV3-2) and TRBJ1-2; unclear D gene. V lost 3 bases and J 2 bases, leaving 13 bases between the germline ends. The germline CDR1 and CDR2 sequences are LGHDT and YNNKEL (reference sequence). The CDR3 sequence is 15 residues long.

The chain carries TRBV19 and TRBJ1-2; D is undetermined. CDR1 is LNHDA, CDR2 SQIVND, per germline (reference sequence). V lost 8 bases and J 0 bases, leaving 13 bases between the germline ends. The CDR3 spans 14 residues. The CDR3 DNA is TGTGCCAGTGGACGGGAGGGCGCTAACTATGGCTACACCTTC. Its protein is CASGREGANYGYTF.

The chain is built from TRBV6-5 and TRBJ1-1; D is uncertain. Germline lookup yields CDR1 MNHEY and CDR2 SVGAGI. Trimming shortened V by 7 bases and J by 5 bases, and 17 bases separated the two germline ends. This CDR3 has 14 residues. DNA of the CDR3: TGTGCCAGCAATTCGGGAAGCTGGGGAACTGAAGCTTTCTTT. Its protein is CASNSGSWGTEAFF.

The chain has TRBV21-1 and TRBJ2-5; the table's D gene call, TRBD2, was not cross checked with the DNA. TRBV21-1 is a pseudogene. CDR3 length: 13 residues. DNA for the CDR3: TGTGCCATTACGGCCTCAGAGGAAGAGACCCAGTACTTC. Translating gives CAITASEEETQYF.

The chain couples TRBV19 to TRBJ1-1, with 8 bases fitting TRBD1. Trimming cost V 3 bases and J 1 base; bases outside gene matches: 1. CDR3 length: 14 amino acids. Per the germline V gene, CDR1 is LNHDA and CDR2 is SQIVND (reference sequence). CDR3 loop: CASSIQGANTEAFF. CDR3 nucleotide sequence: TGTGCCAGTAGTATCCAGGGGGCGAACACTGAAGCTTTCTTT.

This chain's CDR3 is CASRRQGVSYTF. The CDR3 DNA follows: TGTGCCAGCAGGCGACAGGGTGTGAGCTACACCTTC. This chain uses TRBV6-5 with TRBJ1-2; 7 nucleotides match TRBD1. CDR3 size: 12 residues. Unmatched junction bases numbered 7, after V lost 6 bases and J lost 9 bases. Germline V gives CDR1 MNHEY, CDR2 SVGAGI.